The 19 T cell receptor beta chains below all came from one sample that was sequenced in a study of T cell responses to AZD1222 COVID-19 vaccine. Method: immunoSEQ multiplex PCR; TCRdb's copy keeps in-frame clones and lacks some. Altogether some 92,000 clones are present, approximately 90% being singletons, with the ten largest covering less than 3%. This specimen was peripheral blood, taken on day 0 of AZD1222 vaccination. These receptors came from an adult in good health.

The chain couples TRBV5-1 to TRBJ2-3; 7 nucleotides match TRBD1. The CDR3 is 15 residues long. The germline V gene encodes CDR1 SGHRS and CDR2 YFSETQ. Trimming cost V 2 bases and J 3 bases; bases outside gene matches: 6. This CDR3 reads CASSLEQGKTDTQYF. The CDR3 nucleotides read TGCGCCAGCAGCTTAGAACAGGGGAAGACAGATACGCAGTATTTT.

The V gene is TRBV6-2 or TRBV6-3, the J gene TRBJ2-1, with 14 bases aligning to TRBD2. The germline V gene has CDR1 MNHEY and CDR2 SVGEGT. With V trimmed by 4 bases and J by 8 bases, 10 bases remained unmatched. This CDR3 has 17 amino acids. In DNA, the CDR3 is TGTGCCAGCAGTTTCCCCGAGACTAGCGGGAGGGCCTATGAGCAGTTCTTC. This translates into CASSFPETSGRAYEQFF.

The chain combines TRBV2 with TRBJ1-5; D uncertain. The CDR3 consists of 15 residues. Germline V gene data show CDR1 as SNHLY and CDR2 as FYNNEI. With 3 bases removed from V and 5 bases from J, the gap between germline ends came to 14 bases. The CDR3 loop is CASSELGVLYQPQHF. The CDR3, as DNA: TGTGCCAGCAGTGAGCTCGGGGTATTGTATCAGCCCCAGCATTTT.

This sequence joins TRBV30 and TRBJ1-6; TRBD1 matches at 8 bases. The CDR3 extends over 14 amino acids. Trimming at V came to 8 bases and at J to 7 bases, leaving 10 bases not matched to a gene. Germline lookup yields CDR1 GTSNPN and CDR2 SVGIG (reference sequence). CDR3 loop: CAAIRTGTNSPLHF. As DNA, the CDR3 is TGTGCCGCAATAAGGACAGGGACGAATTCACCCCTCCACTTT.

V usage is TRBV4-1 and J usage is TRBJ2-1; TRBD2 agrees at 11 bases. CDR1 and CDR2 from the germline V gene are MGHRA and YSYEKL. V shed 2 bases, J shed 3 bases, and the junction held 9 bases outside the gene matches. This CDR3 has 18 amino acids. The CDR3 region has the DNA TGCGCCAGCAGCCAACTTCCGGGACTAGCGGTAAGCTACAATGAGCAGTTCTTC. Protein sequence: CASSQLPGLAVSYNEQFF.

The CDR3 region is CASSFTGGPDEQFF. The CDR3 nucleotides read TGTGCCAGCAGTTTTACGGGAGGGCCCGATGAGCAGTTCTTC. The rearrangement joins TRBV27 to TRBJ2-1; 8 nucleotides line up with TRBD2. J lost 8 bases, V lost 3 bases, and 6 bases had no gene match. The length of the CDR3 is 14 residues. The germline gives CDR1 MNHEY, CDR2 SMNVEV (reference sequence).

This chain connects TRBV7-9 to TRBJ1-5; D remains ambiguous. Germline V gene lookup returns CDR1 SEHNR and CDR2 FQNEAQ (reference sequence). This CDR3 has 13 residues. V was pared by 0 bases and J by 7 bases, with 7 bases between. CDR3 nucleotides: TGTGCCAGCAGCTTAGCGGCAGAACAGCCCCAGCATTTT. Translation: CASSLAAEQPQHF.

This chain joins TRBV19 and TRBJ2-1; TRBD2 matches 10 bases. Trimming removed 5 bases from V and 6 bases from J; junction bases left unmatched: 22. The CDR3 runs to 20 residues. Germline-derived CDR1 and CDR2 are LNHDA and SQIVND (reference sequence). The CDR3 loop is CASSPRWASGSRNKVNEQFF. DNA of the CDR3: TGTGCCAGTAGTCCTCGTTGGGCTAGCGGGAGCCGAAACAAAGTCAATGAGCAGTTCTTC.

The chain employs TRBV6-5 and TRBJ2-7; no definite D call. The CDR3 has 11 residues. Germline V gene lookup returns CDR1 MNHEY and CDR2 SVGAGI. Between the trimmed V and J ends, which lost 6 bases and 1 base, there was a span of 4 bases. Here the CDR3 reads CASRGSYEQYF. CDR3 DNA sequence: TGTGCCAGCAGAGGTTCCTACGAGCAGTACTTC.

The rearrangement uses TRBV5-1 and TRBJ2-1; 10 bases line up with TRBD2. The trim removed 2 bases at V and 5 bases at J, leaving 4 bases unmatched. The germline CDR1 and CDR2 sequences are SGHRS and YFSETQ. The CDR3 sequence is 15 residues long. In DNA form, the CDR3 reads TGCGCCAGCAGCTTCCCTAGCGGGAGTCACAATGAGCAGTTCTTC. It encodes CASSFPSGSHNEQFF.

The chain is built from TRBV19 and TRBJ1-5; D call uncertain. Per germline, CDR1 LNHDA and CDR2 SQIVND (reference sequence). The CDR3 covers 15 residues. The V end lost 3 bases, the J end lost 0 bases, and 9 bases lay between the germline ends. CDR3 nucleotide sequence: TGTGCCAGTAGTATTGGGCCGAATAGCAATCAGCCCCAGCATTTT. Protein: CASSIGPNSNQPQHF. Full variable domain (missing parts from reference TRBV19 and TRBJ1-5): DGGITQSPKYLFRKEGQNVTLSCEQNLNHDAMYWYRQDPGQGLRLIYYSQIVNDFQKGDIAEGYSVSREKKESFPLTVTSAQKNPTAFYLCASSIGPNSNQPQHFGDGTRLSIL.

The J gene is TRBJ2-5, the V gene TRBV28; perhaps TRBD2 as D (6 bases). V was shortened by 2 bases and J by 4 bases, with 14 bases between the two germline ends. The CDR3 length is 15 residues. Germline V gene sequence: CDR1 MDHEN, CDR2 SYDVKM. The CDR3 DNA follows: TGTGCCAGCAGTTTAGGAGGGGTTCGTGGAGAGACCCAGTACTTC. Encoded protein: CASSLGGVRGETQYF.

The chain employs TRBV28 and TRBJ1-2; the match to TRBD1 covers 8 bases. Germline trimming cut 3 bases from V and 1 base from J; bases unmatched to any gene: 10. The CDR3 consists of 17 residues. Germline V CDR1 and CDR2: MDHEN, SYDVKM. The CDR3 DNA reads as TGTGCCAGCAGTTTCCGACGGACAGGGTCTAGTAACTATGGCTACACCTTC. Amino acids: CASSFRRTGSSNYGYTF.

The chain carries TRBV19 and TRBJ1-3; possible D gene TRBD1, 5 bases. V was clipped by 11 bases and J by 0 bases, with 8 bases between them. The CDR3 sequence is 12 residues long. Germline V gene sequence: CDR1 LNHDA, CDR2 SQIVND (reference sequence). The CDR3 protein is CAARDSGNTIYF. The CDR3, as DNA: TGTGCCGCCAGGGACTCTGGAAACACCATATATTTT.

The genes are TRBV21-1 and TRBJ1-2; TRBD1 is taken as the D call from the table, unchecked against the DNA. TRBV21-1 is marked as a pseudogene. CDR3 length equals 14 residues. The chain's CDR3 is CASSKVGQGYGYTF. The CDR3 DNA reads TGTGCCAGCAGCAAAGTGGGACAGGGGTATGGCTACACCTTC.

The CDR3 nucleotides are TGTGCCATCAGTGATCCGACAATTACTAGCAATCAGCCCCAGCATTTT. This gives the protein CAISDPTITSNQPQHF. V usage is TRBV10-3 and J usage is TRBJ1-5; no clear D. CDR1 and CDR2 (germline): ENHRY, SYGVKD. The CDR3 has 16 amino acids. Deletions cut 3 bases from V and 0 bases from J, with 12 bases between.

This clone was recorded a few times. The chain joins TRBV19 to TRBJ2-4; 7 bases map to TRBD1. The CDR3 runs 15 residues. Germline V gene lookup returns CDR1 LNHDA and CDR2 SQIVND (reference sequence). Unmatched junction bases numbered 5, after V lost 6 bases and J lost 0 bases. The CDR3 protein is CASSPGQPAKNIQYF. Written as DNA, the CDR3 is TGTGCCAGTAGCCCGGGACAGCCAGCCAAAAACATTCAGTACTTC.

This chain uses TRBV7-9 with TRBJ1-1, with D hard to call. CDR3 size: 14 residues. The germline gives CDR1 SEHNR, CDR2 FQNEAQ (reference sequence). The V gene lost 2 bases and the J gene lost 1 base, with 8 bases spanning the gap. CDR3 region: CASSLRRENTEAFF. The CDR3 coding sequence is TGTGCCAGCAGCTTACGACGGGAGAACACTGAAGCTTTCTTT.

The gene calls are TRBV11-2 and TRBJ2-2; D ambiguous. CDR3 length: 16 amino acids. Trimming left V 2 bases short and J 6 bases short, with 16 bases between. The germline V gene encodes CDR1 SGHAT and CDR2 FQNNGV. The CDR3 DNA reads TGTGCCAGCAGCTTATTCACCGGCGTCAGCCCCGGGGAGCTGTTTTTT. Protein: CASSLFTGVSPGELFF.